One and the same sample provided the 13 T cell receptor beta chains below, sequenced in a study of identical twins. Using its own MiXCR run on the 5' RACE reads, TCRdb lists one record per CDR3 protein. The sample lists a few hundred thousand distinct CDR3 sequences; around 20% were seen once. The sequenced sample consisted of naive T cells sorted from blood. Receptors originate from a man in his fifties or sixties in good health.

Points on this clonotype: A much larger clone lies one base from this, so it may be a read error. The CDR3, as DNA: TGTGCCAGCGGCTTAGGAGGAGAGAATGAGCAGTTCTTC. This codes for CASGLGGENEQFF. The chain links TRBV7-6 to TRBJ2-1; D might be TRBD2 (5 bases). The CDR3 is made up of 13 amino acids. Looked up from germline, CDR1 is SGHVS and CDR2 is FNYEAQ.

This chain joins TRBV7-2 and TRBJ1-2, with 10 nucleotides matching TRBD1. Trimming took 5 bases from V and 2 from J; bases not matched to a gene: 2. The CDR3 runs to 14 residues. Germline lookup yields CDR1 SGHTA and CDR2 FQGNSA. The CDR3 sequence is CASSTGQGNYGYTF. Written as DNA, the CDR3 is TGTGCCAGCAGCACGGGACAGGGGAACTATGGCTACACCTTC.

This clonotype appeared a few times. The V and J genes are TRBV7-8 and TRBJ2-7, with D perhaps matching TRBD1 or TRBD2 (5 bases each). The CDR3 totals 15 residues. Per the germline V gene, CDR1 is SGHVS and CDR2 is FQNEAQ. Trimming pared 1 base from V and 4 bases from J, leaving 14 bases between. In nucleotides, the CDR3 is TGTGCCAGCAGCTTAGAGTCGGGTGGGGGTTACGAGCAGTACTTC. As protein: CASSLESGGGYEQYF.

On this clonotype itself: A read error may be the cause here, since a much bigger clone is one base away. This chain joins TRBV5-1 and TRBJ1-6; perhaps TRBD1 as D (5 bases). The germline gives CDR1 SGHRS, CDR2 YFSETQ. The length of the CDR3 is 14 residues. CDR3 region: CASSLGRGNSPLRF. Written as DNA, the CDR3 is TGCGCCAGCAGCTTGGGGAGGGGTAATTCACCCCTCCGCTTT.

This rearrangement joins TRBV25-1 to TRBJ2-5; D possibly corresponds to TRBD2 (6 bases). Looked up from germline, CDR1 is MGHDK and CDR2 is SYGVNS. This CDR3 comprises 13 residues. V was clipped by 3 bases and J by 2 bases, with 7 bases between them. The CDR3 DNA is TGTGCCAGCAGTGAGGGGGGACAAGAGACCCAGTACTTC. It yields the protein CASSEGGQETQYF.

This clonotype came up a few times. The rearrangement links TRBV7-6 to TRBJ2-1; D call uncertain. The germline CDR1 and CDR2 sequences are SGHVS and FNYEAQ. Between the trimmed V and J ends, which lost 5 bases and 6 bases, there was a span of 14 bases. The CDR3 is made up of 14 amino acids. The CDR3 loop reads CASSPREIINEQFF. DNA for the CDR3: TGTGCCAGCAGCCCACGAGAGATCATCAATGAGCAGTTCTTC.

This clonotype was picked up a small number of times. V usage is TRBV28 and J usage is TRBJ1-1; D possibly corresponds to TRBD1 (6 bases). Germline CDR1 and CDR2: MDHEN and SYDVKM. Trimming left V 5 bases short and J 2 bases short, with 18 bases between. The CDR3 spans 16 residues. CDR3 in DNA: TGTGCCAGCAGTCTCCCGGAGGGACACCTCAACACTGAAGCTTTCTTT. It specifies CASSLPEGHLNTEAFF.

V is TRBV20-1 and J is TRBJ1-2; no clear D gene. CDR1 is DFQATT and CDR2 is SNEGSKA in the germline V gene (reference sequence). There are 15 residues in the CDR3. Trimming shortened V by 1 base and J by 4 bases, and 16 bases separated the two germline ends. The CDR3 loop reads CSARGNRNRLYGYTF. CDR3 DNA sequence: TGCAGTGCTAGAGGGAATAGAAACAGACTCTATGGCTACACCTTC.

In its sample, this clonotype was seen many times. CDR3 sequence (DNA): TGTGCCAGCACCCGGGACAGCTCCTACGAGCAGTACTTC. This translates into CASTRDSSYEQYF. V gene TRBV12-3 or TRBV12-4 combines with J gene TRBJ2-7; 7 bases line up with TRBD1. V lost 7 bases to trimming and J lost 0 bases; unmatched junction nucleotides: 3. The CDR3 is 13 amino acids.

This chain links TRBV4-2 with TRBJ2-5; D gene ambiguous. V was cut by 0 bases and J by 1 base, with 12 bases left in between. The length of the CDR3 is 16 residues. CDR1 LGHNA and CDR2 YNFKEQ come from the germline V gene. In nucleotides, the CDR3 is TGTGCCAGCAGCCAAGAAGTAAAAGCGACCCAAGAGACCCAGTACTTC. Translation gives CASSQEVKATQETQYF.

The chain carries TRBV7-2 and TRBJ2-5, with D possibly TRBD1 on 5 matching bases. CDR1 SGHTA and CDR2 FQGNSA come from the germline V gene. V lost 5 bases and J lost 2, with 12 bases in between. This CDR3 is 14 amino acids long. This CDR3 reads CASSHYRLQETQYF. For the CDR3, the DNA is TGTGCCAGCAGCCACTACAGGCTACAAGAGACCCAGTACTTC.

This clonotype was counted between two and nine times. V gene TRBV7-2 combines with J gene TRBJ2-3; 13 bases line up with TRBD2. CDR1 SGHTA and CDR2 FQGNSA come from the germline V gene. The CDR3 covers 16 residues. The trim removed 5 bases at V and 6 bases at J, leaving 8 bases unmatched. In DNA form, the CDR3 reads TGTGCCAGCAGCGTTACTAGCGGGGGGGCCGGGGATACGCAGTATTTT. Its protein is CASSVTSGGAGDTQYF. Drawing the rest from reference TRBV7-2 and TRBJ2-3, the complete variable domain is GAGVSQSPSNKVTEKGKDVELRCDPISGHTALYWYRQSLGQGLEFLIYFQGNSAPDKSGLPSDRFSAERTGGSVSTLTIQRTQQEDSAVYLCASSVTSGGAGDTQYFGPGTRLTVL.

The sample holds a few counts of this clonotype. The genes are TRBV5-1 and TRBJ2-5, with 11 bases fitting TRBD2. This CDR3 is 17 amino acids long. Germline CDR1 and CDR2: SGHRS and YFSETQ. V dropped 2 bases and J dropped 2; count of bases not matched to a gene: 8. CDR3 sequence: CASSFTSGREMQETQYF. CDR3 in DNA: TGCGCCAGCAGCTTTACTAGCGGGAGAGAAATGCAAGAGACCCAGTACTTC. The full variable domain, its missing parts supplied by reference TRBV5-1 and TRBJ2-5, is KAGVTQTPRYLIKTRGQQVTLSCSPISGHRSVSWYQQTPGQGLQFLFEYFSETQRNKGNFPGRFSGRQFSNSRSEMNVSTLELGDSALYLCASSFTSGREMQETQYFGPGTRLLVL.